The 29 T cell receptor beta chains given below trace back to one sample, sequenced in a study of blood T cell repertoires in COVID-19. Assay: immunoSEQ multiplex PCR; the TCRdb copy retains only in-frame clones and omits some. Of 140,000 to 150,000 clones in the sample, over 75% were seen once. Sequencing was done on a sample of peripheral blood. The origin of the receptors is a man in his 70s with acute or convalescent COVID-19.

This chain uses TRBV18 with TRBJ1-3, with a tentative D call TRBD1 (6 bases). CDR1 KGHSH and CDR2 LQKENI come from the germline V gene. Deletions cut 2 bases from V and 0 bases from J, with 11 bases between. CDR3 size: 16 residues. In DNA, the CDR3 is TGTGCCAGCTCACCATTACAGGACAGCTCTGGAAACACCATATATTTT. Its translation is CASSPLQDSSGNTIYF.

Comments on this clone: The same CDR3 can be traced to other DNA sequences in this sample. The chain joins TRBV28 to TRBJ1-3; TRBD1 aligns across 8 bases. The CDR3 consists of 14 residues. CDR1 and CDR2 (germline): MDHEN, SYDVKM. After removal of 3 bases from V and 4 bases from J, the junction contained 2 bases not matched to a gene. CDR3 nucleotides: TGTGCCAGCAGTTTGGACAGGGCCGGAAACACCATATATTTT. Protein sequence: CASSLDRAGNTIYF.

This clone has more than one count but fewer than ten. V gene TRBV3-1 (or the pseudogene TRBV3-2) combines with J gene TRBJ1-5; D might be TRBD1 (5 bases). With 1 base removed from V and 3 bases from J, the gap between germline ends came to 10 bases. Germline CDR1 is LGHDT and CDR2 is YNNKEL (reference sequence). This CDR3 comprises 15 residues. CDR3 in DNA: TGTGCCAGCAGCCAAGGTCTCAGGGTCAATCAGCCCCAGCATTTT. It specifies CASSQGLRVNQPQHF.

This chain joins TRBV19 and TRBJ2-3, with no clear D. Germline assignment: CDR1 LNHDA and CDR2 SQIVND (reference sequence). The CDR3 length is 14 residues. The germline V and J ends were trimmed by 4 bases and 1 base, with 9 bases remaining between them. This chain's CDR3 is CASSTVGGTDTQYF. The CDR3 coding sequence is TGTGCCAGTAGTACCGTAGGAGGCACAGATACGCAGTATTTT.

This clone was picked up one time. J is TRBJ2-5 and V is TRBV3-1 (or the pseudogene TRBV3-2); 9 bases agree with TRBD2. The germline V gene has CDR1 LGHDT and CDR2 YNNKEL (reference sequence). The CDR3 has 14 amino acids. The V and J ends lost 5 bases and 3 bases, in that order; junction bases with no gene match: 4. The CDR3 spells CASSSPSGEETQYF. DNA for the CDR3: TGTGCCAGCAGCAGTCCTAGCGGGGAAGAGACCCAGTACTTC.

The chain uses TRBV27 and TRBJ1-2; 9 positions match TRBD1. V was clipped by 5 bases and J by 5 bases; unmatched bases: 12. There are 16 residues in the CDR3. Germline V gives CDR1 MNHEY, CDR2 SMNVEV (reference sequence). CDR3 protein: CASSPRYGQGRYGYTF. Here the CDR3 DNA reads TGTGCCAGCAGTCCCCGTTACGGACAGGGGCGATATGGCTACACCTTC.

The chain couples TRBV11-2 to TRBJ2-3, with TRBD2 matching 11 bases. The V gene end was trimmed by 5 bases and the J gene end by 2 bases; junction bases not matched to a gene: 6. From germline, CDR1 is SGHAT and CDR2 FQNNGV. CDR3 length: 16 amino acids. CDR3 in amino acids: CASSRTSGSFTDTQYF. The CDR3 coding sequence is TGTGCCAGCAGCCGGACTAGCGGGTCCTTCACAGATACGCAGTATTTT.

V gene TRBV11-1 combines with J gene TRBJ2-5; TRBD1 matches 10 bases. Losses at the gene ends were 5 bases for V and 5 bases for J; bases not matched to a gene: 5. Per the germline V gene, CDR1 is SGHAT and CDR2 is FQDESV (reference sequence). The CDR3 totals 14 residues. This CDR3 is CASSIGQGVETQYF. CDR3 nucleotides: TGTGCCAGCAGCATCGGACAGGGGGTGGAGACCCAGTACTTC.

This clone was seen only once. The chain is built from TRBV7-8 and TRBJ1-6; D may be TRBD1 (6 bases). Germline V gene lookup returns CDR1 SGHVS and CDR2 FQNEAQ. The V gene lost 0 bases and the J gene lost 10 bases, with 13 bases spanning the gap. The CDR3 length is 15 residues. This CDR3 is CASSLAGQGQSPLHF. The CDR3 coding sequence is TGTGCCAGCAGCTTAGCTGGGCAGGGACAATCACCCCTCCACTTT.

This clone was picked up one time. The J gene is TRBJ2-3, the V gene TRBV6-4; 13 nucleotides agree with TRBD2. V lost 4 bases and J lost 5; bases outside the gene matches: 6. CDR1 and CDR2 from the germline V gene are MRHNA and SNTAGT. CDR3 length: 16 residues. This CDR3 reads CASSGLAGGLKDTQYF. The CDR3 coding sequence is TGTGCCAGCAGTGGACTAGCGGGGGGACTTAAAGATACGCAGTATTTT.

V gene TRBV3-1 (or the pseudogene TRBV3-2) combines with J gene TRBJ2-7, with D perhaps matching TRBD2 (6 bases). V shed 1 base and J shed 2 bases, with 12 bases lying between them. The CDR3 runs to 15 residues. CDR1 is LGHDT and CDR2 is YNNKEL in the germline V gene (reference sequence). CDR3 sequence (DNA): TGTGCCAGCAGCCAAGTTCCCCGGGGGACCTACGAGCAGTACTTC. It encodes CASSQVPRGTYEQYF.

The gene calls are TRBV9 and TRBJ2-1; D uncertain. V was clipped by 0 bases and J by 8 bases, with 6 bases between them. The germline V gene has CDR1 SGDLS and CDR2 YYNGEE. The CDR3 is 12 amino acids. The CDR3 nucleotides read TGTGCCAGCAGCGTAGCAGGCGATGAGCAGTTCTTC. Translating gives CASSVAGDEQFF.

The chain carries TRBV6-1 and TRBJ1-2; D gene unclear. Germline V gene sequence: CDR1 MNHNS, CDR2 SASEGT. CDR3 size: 13 residues. Trimming removed 3 bases from V and 1 base from J, with 6 bases in between. CDR3 nucleotide sequence: TGTGCCAGCAGTGATACTTTTAACTATGGCTACACCTTC. Translation: CASSDTFNYGYTF.

The chain is built from TRBV3-1 (or the pseudogene TRBV3-2) and TRBJ1-3; TRBD1 is a possible D gene (5 bases). Germline CDR1 is LGHDT and CDR2 is YNNKEL (reference sequence). The CDR3 spans 17 residues. Trimming removed 0 bases at V and 4 bases at J, with 16 bases between. The CDR3 DNA follows: TGTGCCAGCAGCCAAGATCTCACGGGGGACTCGGGAAACACCATATATTTT. This encodes CASSQDLTGDSGNTIYF.

The CDR3 here is CASSQVGGGSYEQYF. CDR3 coding DNA: TGTGCCAGCAGCCAAGTCGGTGGCGGCTCCTACGAGCAGTACTTC. The J gene is TRBJ2-7, the V gene TRBV4-2; D ambiguous. This CDR3 comprises 15 residues. Looked up from germline, CDR1 is LGHNA and CDR2 is YNFKEQ. Trimming removed 1 base from V and 0 bases from J, with 10 bases in between.

This chain connects TRBV6-6 to TRBJ1-4; 7 bases match TRBD1. The germline gives CDR1 MNHNY, CDR2 SVGAGI (reference sequence). This CDR3 spans 14 amino acids. J was trimmed by 4 bases and V by 6 bases; bases with no gene match: 5. The CDR3 here is CASRVRQGNEKLFF. The CDR3 DNA is TGTGCCAGCAGGGTCAGACAGGGTAATGAAAAACTGTTTTTT.

This clone was seen only once. This chain uses TRBV14 with TRBJ2-1; TRBD2 matches 7 bases. Unmatched junction bases numbered 6, after V lost 0 bases and J lost 10 bases. The CDR3 is 14 residues long. Germline V gene lookup returns CDR1 SGHDN and CDR2 FVKESK. CDR3 nucleotide sequence: TGTGCCAGCAGCCAAGAGAGCGGGGCGGGGGAGCAGTTCTTC. This sequence encodes CASSQESGAGEQFF.

CDR3 coding DNA: TGTGCCAGCAGTTTTACTAGCGGCCTCGGGGACGAGCAGTACTTC. Protein sequence: CASSFTSGLGDEQYF. The chain couples TRBV28 to TRBJ2-7; TRBD2 agrees at 8 bases. Trimming cost V 3 bases and J 5 bases; bases outside gene matches: 9. The CDR3 spans 15 residues. CDR1 is MDHEN and CDR2 is SYDVKM in the germline V gene.

This sequence joins TRBV15 and TRBJ2-5; a possible D gene is TRBD1 (5 bases). V lost 0 bases to trimming and J lost 2 bases, with 16 bases between them. Looked up from germline, CDR1 is LNHNV and CDR2 is YYDKDF (reference sequence). This CDR3 is 17 amino acids long. The CDR3 DNA is TGTGCCACCAGCAGAGAAATTAGGCAGGGCTGGCAAGAGACCCAGTACTTC. This translates into CATSREIRQGWQETQYF.

This chain uses TRBV11-2 with TRBJ2-7; 12 nucleotides align to TRBD1. The germline CDR1 and CDR2 sequences are SGHAT and FQNNGV. Trimming at V came to 5 bases and at J to 1 base, leaving 6 bases not matched to a gene. CDR3 length equals 16 residues. The CDR3 protein is CASSPLGQGASYEQYF. In nucleotides, the CDR3 is TGTGCCAGCAGCCCCCTGGGACAGGGGGCGTCCTACGAGCAGTACTTC.

V gene TRBV3-1 (or the pseudogene TRBV3-2) combines with J gene TRBJ2-3; perhaps TRBD2 as D (7 bases). CDR1 and CDR2 from the germline V gene are LGHDT and YNNKEL (reference sequence). Deletions cut 4 bases from V and 5 bases from J, with 16 bases between. The CDR3 length is 15 residues. In DNA form, the CDR3 reads TGTGCCAGCAGCCGTGGAGGGGGGGCAGGAGATACGCAGTATTTT. Translation gives CASSRGGGAGDTQYF.

J is TRBJ1-3 and V is TRBV6-5; 8 bases line up with TRBD1. Germline CDR1 MNHEY, CDR2 SVGAGI. The CDR3 runs 14 residues. J was trimmed by 2 bases and V by 5 bases; bases with no gene match: 2. DNA for the CDR3: TGTGCCAGCAGTCGGACAGGGACTGGAAACACCATATATTTT. This codes for CASSRTGTGNTIYF.

V gene TRBV6-1 combines with J gene TRBJ1-4; a weak D match, TRBD1 (6 bases). The germline V gene has CDR1 MNHNS and CDR2 SASEGT. V was shortened by 1 base and J by 11 bases, with 14 bases between the two germline ends. The length of the CDR3 is 14 residues. CDR3 protein: CASSEDRQGWKLFF. The CDR3 nucleotides read TGTGCCAGCAGTGAAGATAGGCAGGGGTGGAAACTGTTTTTT.

This clone showed up just a few times. The chain carries TRBV12-3 or TRBV12-4 and TRBJ1-5, with D perhaps TRBD1 (5 bases). The CDR3 is made up of 13 amino acids. V lost 3 bases and J lost 7, with 10 bases in between. The CDR3 region is CASSFGQGQPQHF. The CDR3 DNA is TGTGCCAGCAGTTTCGGGCAGGGCCAGCCCCAGCATTTT.

This chain connects TRBV28 to TRBJ1-1; tentatively, D is TRBD1 (6 bases). The CDR3 covers 15 residues. Germline CDR1 is MDHEN and CDR2 is SYDVKM. V lost 7 bases and J 1 base, leaving 16 bases between the germline ends. CDR3 in amino acids: CASILQGSGNTEAFF. CDR3 nucleotides: TGTGCCAGCATTCTCCAGGGGAGCGGGAACACTGAAGCTTTCTTT.

The J gene is TRBJ1-2, the V gene TRBV19, with 9 positions matching TRBD1. Looked up from germline, CDR1 is LNHDA and CDR2 is SQIVND (reference sequence). The CDR3 length is 18 residues. Germline trimming cut 8 bases from V and 4 bases from J; bases unmatched to any gene: 20. CDR3 coding DNA: TGTGCCAGTTCCTCCACCGGACAGGGGCCAAAAACTAGCTATGGCTACACCTTC. The encoded protein is CASSSTGQGPKTSYGYTF.

The chain has TRBV27 and TRBJ1-6; D gene ambiguous. Germline V CDR1 and CDR2: MNHEY, SMNVEV (reference sequence). The ends were cut back, 2 bases at V and 0 bases at J, with 8 bases in the middle. This CDR3 spans 16 amino acids. The CDR3 bases are TGTGCCAGCAGTTTACAGGAAAGCTCCTATAATTCACCCCTCCACTTT. Translation: CASSLQESSYNSPLHF.

This chain joins TRBV24-1 and TRBJ2-3; D ambiguous. Between the trimmed V and J ends, which lost 3 bases and 4 bases, there was a span of 10 bases. The CDR3 totals 14 residues. Germline V CDR1 and CDR2: KGHDR, SFDVKD. This CDR3 is CATSDRGFADTQYF. The CDR3 DNA reads as TGTGCCACCAGTGATCGCGGATTTGCAGATACGCAGTATTTT.

The gene calls are TRBV6-2 or TRBV6-3 and TRBJ1-2; 9 nucleotides align to TRBD1. Germline assignment: CDR1 MNHEY and CDR2 SVGEGT. With V trimmed by 6 bases and J by 6 bases, 14 bases remained unmatched. This CDR3 contains 16 residues. CDR3: CASSFSPGQGVNGYTF. CDR3 in DNA: TGTGCCAGCAGCTTTTCCCCGGGACAGGGTGTCAATGGCTACACCTTC.